What follows are 6 T cell receptor beta chains derived from one specimen sequenced in a study of molecular identifiers for immune sequencing clone quantification. TCRdb analysed the PCR reads with MiXCR anew, one entry per CDR3 protein. The sample lists approximately 93,000 distinct CDR3 sequences; around a quarter were seen once. Input material: naive CD8+ T cells from blood, with Jurkat cell RNA spiked in. The subset was: FACS-sorted CD8+CD4-CCR7+CD45RA+ naive T cells. The source is a human donor in good health. Some libraries in this study had Jurkat cell RNA spiked in.

This clonotype was seen ten or more times. The genes are TRBV7-2 and TRBJ1-5; the D is unclear. Per germline, CDR1 SGHTA and CDR2 FQGNSA. V lost 5 bases, J lost 0 bases, and 17 bases lay in between. CDR3 length: 17 amino acids. The DNA for the CDR3 is TGTGCCAGCAGCCCCCAAATCCTGCAGTATAGCAATCAGCCCCAGCATTTT. Its protein is CASSPQILQYSNQPQHF.

This clonotype appeared a few times. The CDR3 spells CASSLEARGRYEQYF. The CDR3 DNA reads TGTGCCAGCAGCTTGGAGGCCCGGGGCCGCTACGAGCAGTACTTC. V and J are TRBV11-2 and TRBJ2-7; perhaps D is TRBD1 or TRBD2 (5 bases each). The CDR3 is 15 amino acids. Germline V CDR1 and CDR2: SGHAT, FQNNGV. V gave up 3 bases and J gave up 3 bases, with 15 bases separating them.

In its sample, this clonotype was seen a few times. This chain uses TRBV7-3 with TRBJ1-1; tentative D call: TRBD1 (5 bases). Germline CDR1 and CDR2: SGHTA and FQGTGA. V shed 5 bases and J shed 2 bases, with 12 bases lying between them. The CDR3 sequence is 14 residues long. The CDR3 DNA reads as TGTGCCAGCAGCCCCTTGGGGGGAAACACTGAAGCTTTCTTT. Encoded protein: CASSPLGGNTEAFF.

The chain carries TRBV7-3 and TRBJ2-2; 9 bases fit TRBD1. The germline V gene encodes CDR1 SGHTA and CDR2 FQGTGA. V lost 5 bases, J lost 3 bases, and 4 bases stayed unmatched. This CDR3 contains 15 residues. CDR3 nucleotides: TGTGCCAGCAGCGCGACAGGGGGACACACCGGGGAGCTGTTTTTT. It translates to CASSATGGHTGELFF. Based on the CDR3 plus reference TRBV7-3 and TRBJ2-2, the full variable domain is GAGVSQTPSNKVTEKGKYVELRCDPISGHTALYWYRQSLGQGPEFLIYFQGTGAADDSGLPNDRFFAVRPEGSVSTLKIQRTERGDSAVYLCASSATGGHTGELFFGEGSRLTVL.

In this sample, this clonotype turned up many times. For the CDR3, the DNA is TGTGCCAGTAGTATGGCGGGGGGGCCCAATGAGCAGTTCTTC. Amino acids: CASSMAGGPNEQFF. The J gene is TRBJ2-1, the V gene TRBV19, with TRBD2 identical over 9 bases. The germline V gene encodes CDR1 LNHDA and CDR2 SQIVND (reference sequence). Germline trimming cut 3 bases from V and 6 bases from J; bases unmatched to any gene: 3. The CDR3 length is 14 residues.

This clonotype appeared a few times. The V call is TRBV12-3 or TRBV12-4, the J call TRBJ1-1; D uncertain. V gave up 6 bases and J gave up 1 base, with 12 bases separating them. This CDR3 is 14 amino acids long. CDR3 nucleotides: TGTGCCAGCAGACTAGACCTGTGGAACACTGAAGCTTTCTTT. Protein: CASRLDLWNTEAFF.